These 17 T cell receptor beta chains were all obtained from the same sample, sequenced in a study of shared clonotypes between healthy human individuals (TCRdb year 2020). Libraries were made using the immunoSEQ multiplex PCR assay. TCRdb stores this immuneACCESS table with in-frame sequences only. Part of the clones is absent; in the studies checked, under half of the shortfall reflects unresolved V genes, and no reason is known for the rest. The sample table holds about 1.5 million clones, of which 95% to 99% were seen once. The ten biggest clones cover 0.4% to 0.45% of the sample. The sample comprised naive CD4+ T cells sorted from blood. Sample cell subset or site, as interpreted from the label and publication: CD45RA+ positively selected. The receptors shown here come from a man aged 25 to 40 in good health.

The V gene is TRBV5-5, the J gene TRBJ2-3; the D gene is possibly TRBD2 (5 bases). The length of the CDR3 is 16 residues. Germline CDR1 and CDR2: SGHKS and YYEKEE (reference sequence). V was pared by 1 base and J by 0 bases, with 12 bases between. CDR3 loop: CASSLLLGGSTDTQYF. Here the CDR3 DNA reads TGTGCCAGCAGCTTGCTATTAGGAGGAAGCACAGATACGCAGTATTTT.

This chain joins TRBV13 and TRBJ2-7; D not resolved. With 4 bases removed from V and 2 bases from J, the gap between germline ends came to 12 bases. Germline CDR1 reads PRHDT; CDR2 reads FYEKMQ (reference sequence). The CDR3 sequence is 14 residues long. In DNA, the CDR3 is TGTGCCAGCAGCTCTACATCTGGCCCCTACGAGCAGTACTTC. Translated, it gives CASSSTSGPYEQYF.

This rearrangement joins TRBV7-2 to TRBJ2-5, with a weak D call TRBD1 (6 bases). V was pared by 8 bases and J by 5 bases, with 18 bases between. The CDR3 length is 14 residues. CDR1 SGHTA and CDR2 FQGNSA come from the germline V gene. The CDR3 DNA reads as TGTGCCAGCGGCCTGGACTGGGGGCGGGAGACCCAGTACTTC. Its protein is CASGLDWGRETQYF.

The V and J genes are TRBV18 and TRBJ2-7; D is perhaps TRBD2 (5 bases). CDR1 is KGHSH and CDR2 is LQKENI in the germline V gene. There are 12 residues in the CDR3. Between the trimmed V and J ends, which lost 4 bases and 3 bases, there was a span of 7 bases. This chain's CDR3 is CASSLEGYEQYF. The CDR3 DNA reads as TGTGCCAGCTCACTTGAGGGCTACGAGCAGTACTTC.

As DNA, the CDR3 is TGTGCCAGCAGTTTCGGACTAGCGGGGCAAGAGACCCAGTACTTC. Translated, it gives CASSFGLAGQETQYF. The rearrangement uses TRBV6-5 and TRBJ2-5; 12 nucleotides align to TRBD2. The V gene end was trimmed by 4 bases and the J gene end by 2 bases; junction bases not matched to a gene: 2. CDR3 size: 15 residues. The V gene's germline CDR1 is MNHEY and CDR2 SVGAGI.

CDR3 sequence reads: CASSLDTRTNPSSTDTQYF. The CDR3 DNA is TGCGCCAGCAGCCTCGATACCAGGACAAACCCATCTAGCACAGATACGCAGTATTTT. This chain links TRBV5-1 with TRBJ2-3, with D possibly being TRBD1 (5 bases). Trimming took off 4 bases at V and 0 bases at J, with 24 bases between the two ends. Germline V gene data show CDR1 as SGHRS and CDR2 as YFSETQ. This CDR3 has 19 residues.

This chain uses TRBV15 with TRBJ1-1; 10 nucleotides agree with TRBD1. CDR1 LNHNV and CDR2 YYDKDF come from the germline V gene (reference sequence). J was trimmed by 4 bases and V by 7 bases; bases with no gene match: 6. The CDR3 covers 14 residues. The CDR3 DNA is TGTGCCACCATGACAGGGGGCAGGCGCACTGAAGCTTTCTTT. It specifies CATMTGGRRTEAFF.

The rearrangement joins TRBV5-1 to TRBJ2-5; a weak D match, TRBD2 (6 bases). CDR1 and CDR2 (germline): SGHRS, YFSETQ. V lost 7 bases and J lost 5, with 6 bases in between. CDR3 length equals 10 residues. In DNA form, the CDR3 reads TGCGCCAGCGGGGGGGAGACCCAGTACTTC. Encoded protein: CASGGETQYF.

The chain uses TRBV10-2 and TRBJ2-3; D perhaps matches TRBD2 (5 bases). CDR1 is WSHSY and CDR2 is SAAADI in the germline V gene. The length of the CDR3 is 14 residues. Trimming shortened V by 6 bases and J by 1 base, and 11 bases separated the two germline ends. The CDR3 nucleotides are TGCGCCAGCAGGGAGGCGGTTGGCACAGATACGCAGTATTTT. Its translation is CASREAVGTDTQYF.

V is TRBV5-1 and J is TRBJ2-4; D gene uncertain. The CDR3 is made up of 15 amino acids. Germline CDR1 reads SGHRS; CDR2 reads YFSETQ. Trimming pared 6 bases from V and 6 bases from J, leaving 19 bases between. The CDR3 loop reads CASTEGALGINIQYF. In nucleotides, the CDR3 is TGCGCCAGCACCGAAGGAGCCCTGGGGATAAACATTCAGTACTTC.

V is TRBV27 and J is TRBJ1-1, with a tentative D call TRBD1 (5 bases). CDR3 length equals 14 residues. Germline V gives CDR1 MNHEY, CDR2 SMNVEV (reference sequence). The germline V and J ends were trimmed by 6 bases and 3 bases, with 14 bases remaining between them. The chain's CDR3 is CASSLERGYTEAFF. In DNA form, the CDR3 reads TGTGCCAGCAGCCTTGAAAGGGGTTACACTGAAGCTTTCTTT.

CDR3 sequence: CASSSVGVREKLFF. The CDR3, as DNA: TGTGCCAGCAGCTCAGTCGGGGTACGTGAAAAACTGTTTTTT. J is TRBJ1-4 and V is TRBV5-6, with D uncertain. This CDR3 is 14 amino acids long. Germline V CDR1 and CDR2: SGHDT, YYEEEE. V lost 3 bases, J lost 7 bases, and 13 bases lay in between.

The chain is built from TRBV6-1 and TRBJ1-2; D call uncertain. The germline V gene encodes CDR1 MNHNS and CDR2 SASEGT. This CDR3 is 15 amino acids long. The ends were cut back, 5 bases at V and 0 bases at J, with 13 bases in the middle. CDR3 bases: TGTGCCAGCAGTACGGACTCCTCGACTAACTATGGCTACACCTTC. This codes for CASSTDSSTNYGYTF.

A single count supports this clone. The genes are TRBV19 and TRBJ2-5; a possible D gene is TRBD2 (6 bases). The V end was cut by 3 bases, the J end by 5 bases, with 13 bases between. The germline CDR1 and CDR2 sequences are LNHDA and SQIVND (reference sequence). This CDR3 has 14 residues. DNA for the CDR3: TGTGCCAGTAGTATCCGGCTAGGAGGGGAGACCCAGTACTTC. It yields the protein CASSIRLGGETQYF.

The chain uses TRBV27 and TRBJ1-1; D is perhaps TRBD1 (6 bases). The germline V and J ends were trimmed by 8 bases and 1 base, with 14 bases remaining between them. Germline V gene lookup returns CDR1 MNHEY and CDR2 SMNVEV (reference sequence). This CDR3 has 14 amino acids. CDR3 amino acids: CASLPGAPNTEAFF. The CDR3 nucleotides read TGTGCCAGCCTACCGGGGGCCCCGAACACTGAAGCTTTCTTT.

The genes are TRBV7-9 and TRBJ2-4; 11 bases align to TRBD1. From germline, CDR1 is SEHNR and CDR2 FQNEAQ (reference sequence). The CDR3 contains 16 residues. V trimming: 2 bases; J trimming: 5 bases; junction bases outside the gene matches: 5. In nucleotides, the CDR3 is TGTGCCAGCAGCTTATTTGCGGGACAGGGGGAAAACATTCAGTACTTC. Protein product: CASSLFAGQGENIQYF.

With respect to this clone: The same CDR3 can be traced to other DNA sequences in this sample. This chain uses TRBV5-4 with TRBJ2-1, with TRBD2 identical over 8 bases. The CDR3 runs to 15 residues. The V and J ends lost 1 base and 4 bases, in that order; junction bases with no gene match: 4. Germline loops: CDR1 SGHNT, CDR2 YYREEE (reference sequence). The CDR3 coding sequence is TGTGCCAGCAGCTTGCGAACTAGCGGATACAATGAGCAGTTCTTC. Translated, it gives CASSLRTSGYNEQFF.